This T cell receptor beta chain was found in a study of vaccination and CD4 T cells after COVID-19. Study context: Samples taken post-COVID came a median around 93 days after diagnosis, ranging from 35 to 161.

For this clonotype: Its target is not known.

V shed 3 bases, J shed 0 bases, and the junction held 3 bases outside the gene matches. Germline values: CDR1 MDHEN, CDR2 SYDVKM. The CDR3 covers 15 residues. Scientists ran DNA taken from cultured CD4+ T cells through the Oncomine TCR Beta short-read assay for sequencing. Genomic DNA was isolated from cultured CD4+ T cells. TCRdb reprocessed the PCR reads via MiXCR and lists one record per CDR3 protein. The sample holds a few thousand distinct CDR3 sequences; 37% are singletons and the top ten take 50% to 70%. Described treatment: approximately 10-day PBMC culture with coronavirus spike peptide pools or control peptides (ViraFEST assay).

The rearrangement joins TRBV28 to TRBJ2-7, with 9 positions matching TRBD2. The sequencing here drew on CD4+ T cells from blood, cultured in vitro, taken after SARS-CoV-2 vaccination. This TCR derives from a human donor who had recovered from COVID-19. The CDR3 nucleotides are TGTGCCAGCAGTTTGGCGGGAGGGAGCTCCTACGAGCAGTACTTC. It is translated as CASSLAGGSSYEQYF.